These 12 T cell receptor beta chains originate from one sample sequenced in a study of blood T cell repertoires in COVID-19. TCRdb keeps only in-frame clones here, not all; method: immunoSEQ multiplex PCR. The profile shows 290,000 or so clones, 85% of them singletons. Sequenced input: peripheral blood. These receptors were collected from a man aged 50 to 59 with active or convalescent COVID-19.

This clone is a singleton in its sample. V usage is TRBV7-3 and J usage is TRBJ2-1; perhaps TRBD2 as D (5 bases). CDR1 is SGHTA and CDR2 is FQGTGA in the germline V gene. V was pared by 2 bases and J by 0 bases, with 11 bases between. The CDR3 contains 16 residues. CDR3 residues: CASSLYADSSYNEQFF. DNA for the CDR3: TGTGCCAGCAGCTTATACGCGGACTCCTCCTACAATGAGCAGTTCTTC.

This clone was seen only once. The chain carries TRBV9 and TRBJ2-2, with no clear D. CDR3 length: 15 residues. Germline V gives CDR1 SGDLS, CDR2 YYNGEE. Trimming took off 0 bases at V and 7 bases at J, with 13 bases between the two ends. The CDR3 DNA reads TGTGCCAGCAGCGTAGGGGCGAGCCGGAACGGGGAGCTGTTTTTT. Translation gives CASSVGASRNGELFF.

This rearrangement joins TRBV5-4 to TRBJ1-2; TRBD1 might be the D (6 bases). The CDR3 sequence is 13 residues long. With 4 bases removed from V and 8 bases from J, the gap between germline ends came to 15 bases. The germline gives CDR1 SGHNT, CDR2 YYREEE (reference sequence). In nucleotides, the CDR3 is TGTGCCAGCAGCCCGGGACGGGGGGGCGGCTACACCTTC. It yields the protein CASSPGRGGGYTF.

The chain joins TRBV4-3 to TRBJ1-1, with D uncertain. The CDR3 has 15 residues. Per germline, CDR1 LGHNA and CDR2 YSLEER. The V end was cut by 1 base, the J end by 4 bases, with 13 bases between. The CDR3 loop reads CASSQGHLTSTEAFF. CDR3 nucleotide sequence: TGCGCCAGCAGCCAAGGGCACCTGACATCCACTGAAGCTTTCTTT.

V is TRBV2 and J is TRBJ1-2, with 8 bases lining up with TRBD1. With 7 bases clipped from V and 2 bases from J, the junction kept 6 bases outside the gene matches. Germline V gene lookup returns CDR1 SNHLY and CDR2 FYNNEI. The CDR3 totals 14 residues. CDR3 nucleotide sequence: TGTGCCAGCACACCGAACAGGGGGAACTATGGCTACACCTTC. It translates to CASTPNRGNYGYTF.

Comments on this clone: The junction differs from germline at one of its ends, possibly a read error. The V gene is TRBV6-2 or TRBV6-3, the J gene TRBJ2-7; possibly TRBD1 for D (6 bases). This CDR3 comprises 11 residues. Germline assignment: CDR1 MNHEY and CDR2 SVGEGT. CDR3 protein: CASSYPGHASF. As DNA, the CDR3 is TGTGCCAGCAGTTACCCGGGACACGCGTCCTTC.

The rearrangement links TRBV7-6 to TRBJ2-7; 8 bases fit TRBD2. The CDR3 contains 15 residues. From germline, CDR1 is SGHVS and CDR2 FNYEAQ. V was clipped by 1 base and J by 6 bases; unmatched bases: 8. In DNA form, the CDR3 reads TGTGCCAGCAGCTTAGGGGCGGGGGGCCCCGGCGAGCAGTACTTC. Translation: CASSLGAGGPGEQYF.

With respect to this clone: The sample has other DNA sequences that encode this CDR3 too. V and J are TRBV6-5 and TRBJ2-3; 10 bases are a match to TRBD2. Germline values: CDR1 MNHEY, CDR2 SVGAGI. The trim removed 8 bases at V and 0 bases at J, leaving 2 bases unmatched. This CDR3 region has 14 residues. CDR3 region: CASSTSGSTDTQYF. In DNA, the CDR3 is TGTGCCAGCTCGACTAGCGGGAGCACAGATACGCAGTATTTT.

The chain couples TRBV3-1 (or the pseudogene TRBV3-2) to TRBJ1-5; D remains ambiguous. The germline V and J ends were trimmed by 0 bases and 2 bases, with 20 bases remaining between them. The CDR3 has 19 amino acids. In germline, CDR1 is LGHDT, CDR2 YNNKEL (reference sequence). CDR3 nucleotide sequence: TGTGCCAGCAGCCAAGAGGGTCTCCGGGGAGGAGACGGCAATCAGCCCCAGCATTTT. As protein: CASSQEGLRGGDGNQPQHF.

V is TRBV6-5 and J is TRBJ2-7, with 8 positions matching TRBD1. Trimming took 8 bases from V and 2 from J; bases not matched to a gene: 5. Germline loops: CDR1 MNHEY, CDR2 SVGAGI. This CDR3 region has 13 residues. The CDR3 reads CASRGTGPYEQYF. The CDR3 DNA follows: TGTGCCAGCCGGGGGACAGGTCCCTACGAGCAGTACTTC.

The chain is built from TRBV7-7 and TRBJ2-1; TRBD2 might be the D (6 bases). Germline CDR1 SSHAT, CDR2 FNYEAQ (reference sequence). CDR3 length: 14 amino acids. Trimming removed 4 bases at V and 8 bases at J, with 15 bases between. Here the CDR3 reads CASSSSYSGDEQFF. The CDR3, as DNA: TGTGCCAGCAGCTCCTCCTATAGCGGCGATGAGCAGTTCTTC.

J is TRBJ1-2 and V is TRBV6-5; D gene ambiguous. Trimming stripped 10 bases from V and 6 bases from J, with 12 bases between. CDR1 is MNHEY and CDR2 is SVGAGI in the germline V gene. The CDR3 length is 11 residues. The CDR3 reads CATGLYDGYTF. The CDR3 coding sequence is TGTGCCACCGGACTTTATGATGGCTACACCTTC.